A single sample is the source of the 20 T cell receptor beta chains below, sequenced in a study of spatial heterogeneity in lung cancer. TCRdb independently ran MiXCR on the 5' RACE reads; one entry per CDR3 protein. This sample has approximately 82,000 distinct CDR3 sequences; approximately 12% occur once, and the top ten carry roughly 4.2%. Time point here: sample taken at primary tumor resection. Sequencing was performed on whole RNA extracted from tumor and nontumor lung tissue, or from frozen PBMC, and the material was left unsorted. Sequencing used PBMCs, obtained at surgery. Receptors originate from a male donor with early-stage non-small cell lung cancer.

CDR3 amino acids: CASSQGGLPEPYEQYF. In DNA, the CDR3 is TGTGCCAGCAGCCAAGGGGGTCTTCCAGAACCCTACGAGCAGTACTTC. This chain links TRBV3-1 with TRBJ2-7; the D is unclear. The CDR3 is 16 amino acids. CDR1 is LGHDT, CDR2 YNNKEL, per germline (reference sequence). V lost 1 base, J lost 2 bases, and 15 bases lay in between.

The chain joins TRBV12-3 or TRBV12-4 to TRBJ2-2, with D hard to call. The CDR3 is made up of 12 amino acids. The V gene lost 1 base and the J gene lost 8 bases, with 5 bases spanning the gap. CDR3 nucleotides: TGTGCCAGCAGTTTAGTTTTAGGGGAGCTGTTTTTT. It yields the protein CASSLVLGELFF.

This clonotype was recorded at least ten times. V and J are TRBV29-1 and TRBJ2-2; no reliable D call. This CDR3 is built from 11 residues. Trimming removed 3 bases at V and 6 bases at J, with 5 bases between. Per germline, CDR1 SQVTM and CDR2 ANQGSEA. In DNA form, the CDR3 reads TGCAGCGTTGAGAGAGCCGGGGAGCTGTTTTTT. Translated: CSVERAGELFF.

The V call is TRBV5-1, the J call TRBJ2-6, with TRBD1 identical over 7 bases. Germline loops: CDR1 SGHRS, CDR2 YFSETQ. This CDR3 is built from 18 residues. Unmatched junction bases numbered 10, after V lost 4 bases and J lost 0 bases. CDR3 region: CASSTGQQGVSGANVLTF. The CDR3 DNA follows: TGCGCCAGCAGCACCGGACAGCAGGGGGTCTCTGGGGCCAACGTCCTGACTTTC.

This clonotype was recorded a few times. The J gene is TRBJ2-1, the V gene TRBV7-9; TRBD2 agrees at 12 bases. The V gene end was trimmed by 4 bases and the J gene end by 9 bases; junction bases not matched to a gene: 7. CDR3 length: 15 residues. Germline CDR1 SEHNR, CDR2 FQNEAQ (reference sequence). CDR3 bases: TGTGCCAGCAGCTCTCTAGCGGGAGGGCCCTCTGAGCAGTTCTTC. Translated, it gives CASSSLAGGPSEQFF. Looking up the rest from reference TRBV7-9 and TRBJ2-1 gives the full variable domain: DTGVSQNPRHKITKRGQNVTFRCDPISEHNRLYWYRQTLGQGPEFLTYFQNEAQLEKSRLLSDRFSAERPKGSFSTLEIQRTEQGDSAMYLCASSSLAGGPSEQFFGPGTRLTVL.

The rearrangement joins TRBV5-1 to TRBJ2-3; perhaps TRBD2 as D (6 bases). Germline values: CDR1 SGHRS, CDR2 YFSETQ. The CDR3 is made up of 13 amino acids. Between the trimmed V and J ends, which lost 7 bases and 2 bases, there was a span of 11 bases. The CDR3 nucleotides are TGCGCCAGCTGGGACTTTTCCACAGATACGCAGTATTTT. This codes for CASWDFSTDTQYF. The full variable domain, completed using reference TRBV5-1 and TRBJ2-3, is KAGVTQTPRYLIKTRGQQVTLSCSPISGHRSVSWYQQTPGQGLQFLFEYFSETQRNKGNFPGRFSGRQFSNSRSEMNVSTLELGDSALYLCASWDFSTDTQYFGPGTRLTVL.

The genes are TRBV6-6 and TRBJ2-3; 14 nucleotides agree with TRBD2. The CDR3 is made up of 16 amino acids. CDR1 and CDR2 from the germline V gene are MNHNY and SVGAGI (reference sequence). J gave up 6 bases and V 4 bases, and 6 bases lay outside the gene matches. CDR3 DNA: TGTGCCAGCAGTTCCTCTTGGACTAGCGGGAGGGATACGCAGTATTTT. Translated: CASSSSWTSGRDTQYF.

This clonotype was observed a few times. CDR3 loop: CASSLTGGPVYF. In DNA, the CDR3 is TGTGCCAGCAGCTTAACAGGAGGGCCGGTATACTTC. The V and J genes are TRBV7-9 and TRBJ2-5; D possibly corresponds to TRBD2 (6 bases). Germline values: CDR1 SEHNR, CDR2 FQNEAQ (reference sequence). Trimming left V 2 bases short and J 14 bases short, with 15 bases between. This CDR3 contains 12 residues.

Judged by abundance, this clonotype is medium-sized. CDR3 DNA sequence: TGCAGTGCGCGTGCTGGGGACGCTGAAGCTTTCTTT. This gives the protein CSARAGDAEAFF. The J gene is TRBJ1-1, the V gene TRBV20-1; TRBD1 might be the D (5 bases). This CDR3 is 12 amino acids long. CDR1 and CDR2 from the germline V gene are DFQATT and SNEGSKA (reference sequence). Trimming cost V 6 bases and J 6 bases, with 14 bases left between them.

The table lists this clonotype with a few counts. The V and J genes are TRBV4-1 and TRBJ2-5, with TRBD1 matching over 8 bases. The V gene end was trimmed by 4 bases and the J gene end by 5 bases; junction bases not matched to a gene: 9. This CDR3 has 15 amino acids. Germline V gene lookup returns CDR1 MGHRA and CDR2 YSYEKL. The CDR3, as DNA: TGCGCCAGCAGCCTTATGGGGACAGGACGTGAGACCCAGTACTTC. Translating it yields CASSLMGTGRETQYF.

J is TRBJ2-1 and V is TRBV7-9, with 7 bases fitting TRBD2. The CDR3 sequence is 16 residues long. V was clipped by 1 base and J by 6 bases; unmatched bases: 9. Germline V lookup: CDR1 SEHNR, CDR2 FQNEAQ (reference sequence). DNA of the CDR3: TGTGCCAGCAGCTTAGGGGAGGGCGGGAGAGGCAATGAGCAGTTCTTC. Protein sequence: CASSLGEGGRGNEQFF.

This clonotype was seen a handful of times. The V call is TRBV3-1, the J call TRBJ1-4; D ambiguous. V was trimmed by 2 bases and J by 7 bases, leaving 11 bases between them. Germline V CDR1 and CDR2: LGHDT, YNNKEL (reference sequence). This CDR3 has 14 residues. The chain's CDR3 is CASSQSLGGEKLFF. CDR3 DNA sequence: TGTGCCAGCAGCCAATCCTTAGGAGGTGAAAAACTGTTTTTT.

This clonotype came up a few times. The genes are TRBV29-1 and TRBJ1-2, with D maybe TRBD1 (5 bases). V lost 4 bases and J 4 bases, leaving 10 bases between the germline ends. Per the germline V gene, CDR1 is SQVTM and CDR2 is ANQGSEA. CDR3 length: 12 amino acids. In nucleotides, the CDR3 is TGCAGCGTTGTTGGGGCCAGCTATGGCTACACCTTC. It specifies CSVVGASYGYTF.

In its sample, this clonotype was seen many times. This chain connects TRBV14 to TRBJ1-1; D unclear. This CDR3 has 13 amino acids. Deletions cut 6 bases from V and 3 bases from J, with 11 bases between. CDR1 is SGHDN and CDR2 is FVKESK in the germline V gene. CDR3 sequence (DNA): TGTGCCAGCAGTCTTTACAGAGACACTGAAGCTTTCTTT. This encodes CASSLYRDTEAFF.

This clonotype was found a few times. The V and J genes are TRBV29-1 and TRBJ1-1, with no clear D. Germline values: CDR1 SQVTM, CDR2 ANQGSEA. The V end lost 8 bases, the J end lost 6 bases, and 13 bases lay between the germline ends. The CDR3 loop spans 11 amino acids. The CDR3 region is CSIGAIAEAFF. CDR3 DNA: TGCAGCATCGGAGCGATCGCTGAAGCTTTCTTT.

The J gene is TRBJ1-4, the V gene TRBV7-2; TRBD1 matches 8 bases. CDR1 and CDR2 (germline): SGHTA, FQGNSA. Trimming took 6 bases from V and 6 from J; bases not matched to a gene: 6. This CDR3 is 14 amino acids long. This CDR3 reads CASSRGTGYEKLFF. The CDR3 coding sequence is TGTGCCAGCAGTAGGGGGACAGGCTATGAAAAACTGTTTTTT. The full variable domain, with the rest looked up from reference TRBV7-2 and TRBJ1-4, is GAGVSQSPSNKVTEKGKDVELRCDPISGHTALYWYRQSLGQGLEFLIYFQGNSAPDKSGLPSDRFSAERTGGSVSTLTIQRTQQEDSAVYLCASSRGTGYEKLFFGSGTQLSVL.

This chain links TRBV3-1 with TRBJ2-7; D unclear. V lost 2 bases and J 3 bases, leaving 14 bases between the germline ends. The CDR3 has 15 amino acids. The germline gives CDR1 LGHDT, CDR2 YNNKEL (reference sequence). The chain's CDR3 is CASSQLSGSGYEQYF. In DNA, the CDR3 is TGTGCCAGCAGCCAACTCAGTGGGTCAGGCTACGAGCAGTACTTC.

At least ten counts were recorded for this clonotype. The gene calls are TRBV20-1 and TRBJ2-1; a possible D gene is TRBD1 (6 bases). The CDR3 sequence is 15 residues long. Trimming cost V 2 bases and J 7 bases, with 18 bases left between them. In germline, CDR1 is DFQATT, CDR2 SNEGSKA (reference sequence). CDR3 DNA: TGCAGTGCTAGAATTCCAGGGGCGGAGCGGAATGAGCAGTTCTTC. It yields the protein CSARIPGAERNEQFF.

The CDR3, as DNA: TGCAGCGTTGGTACAGGACGCTTCTACGAGCAGTACTTC. Translated, it gives CSVGTGRFYEQYF. V is TRBV29-1 and J is TRBJ2-7, with TRBD1 as a possible D gene (5 bases). Germline values: CDR1 SQVTM, CDR2 ANQGSEA. The germline V and J ends were trimmed by 4 bases and 3 bases, with 13 bases remaining between them. The CDR3 contains 13 residues.

V usage is TRBV27 and J usage is TRBJ1-4; a weak D match, TRBD1 (6 bases). The CDR3 extends over 14 amino acids. The germline gives CDR1 MNHEY, CDR2 SMNVEV (reference sequence). With 6 bases removed from V and 8 bases from J, the gap between germline ends came to 16 bases. CDR3 amino acids: CASRRTAGYEKLFF. The CDR3 DNA reads as TGTGCCAGCAGAAGGACAGCGGGATACGAAAAACTGTTTTTT.